This T cell receptor (beta chain) was obtained from a study of beta chain features in type 1 diabetes. What was sequenced were expressed TCRB transcripts, since all of the isolated RNA had been reverse transcribed. Profiling relied on immunoSEQ multiplex PCR, and the TCRdb table lists in-frame clones only, not all of them. The sample lists 200,000 to 300,000 clones, under 13% occurring once. Cells sorted by CD45RO/CCR7/CD25/CD127/CD95/CD27 comprised CD4+ naive, central memory, regulatory and stem cell-like memory cells. This clone was picked up a small number of times. No antigen is known for it. Overall study findings and caveats: For type 1 diabetes patients, VDJ junctions showed fewer insertions and more deletions. There was no resolution here of whether HLA type influences TCRB rearrangement. For patients and controls alike, PCR might favor shorter templates to the same degree. Shortening of TCRB CDR3s, moderate but significant, appeared in all four CD4+ subsets of Type 1 diabetes patients.

The sequence was obtained from a man aged 25-45 years with type 1 diabetes. The material sequenced was naive CD4+ T cells from blood.

CDR3 in amino acids: CASSLGQGAFYTEAFF. CDR3 nucleotide sequence: TGTGCCAGCTCCCTCGGACAGGGGGCCTTTTACACTGAAGCTTTCTTT. The rearrangement links TRBV18 to TRBJ1-1, with 11 bases aligning to TRBD1. CDR1 and CDR2 (germline): KGHSH, LQKENI. There are 16 residues in the CDR3. With 6 bases clipped from V and 3 bases from J, the junction kept 9 bases outside the gene matches.